This T cell receptor beta chain is drawn from a study of cytomegalovirus exposure and HLA in healthy donors. Whereas donors were nominally healthy upon sampling, unrecorded immune exposures were probable. Study-level points and caveats: The records held CMV serostatus as the only immune exposure information.

A few counts support this clone. The antigen remains unidentified. Germline V gene data show CDR1 as MNHEY and CDR2 as SMNVEV (reference sequence). The CDR3 is 13 amino acids. V lost 8 bases and J lost 5; bases outside the gene matches: 5. With 60 Vbeta and 13 Jbeta primers, the PCR was carried out. As originally analysed: Later, tens of millions of unique TCR beta chains were counted in an analysis, and some 11 million of them were shared. Produced via immunoSEQ multiplex PCR; TCRdb's table is partial and in-frame only. V, J and clone size are taken as reported in that table, and D and trimming were inferred from the DNA itself. The sample includes about 200,000 clones, around 87% seen only once; the top ten take around 1%.

The sequenced material came from PBMCs. This rearrangement joins TRBV27 to TRBJ2-2; TRBD2 matches 7 bases. This sequence originates from a boy aged 2 to 10 in good health and CMV-seronegative. The CDR3 sequence is CASGLAVTGELFF. In DNA form, the CDR3 reads TGTGCCAGCGGGCTAGCGGTTACCGGGGAGCTGTTTTTT.